Given below is one TCR beta chain in context. No antigen is known for it. No much larger clone is present one base from it, and per-base qualities are unavailable. This sample stems from a study of blood T cells in healthy people across ages (dated by TCRdb to about 2015). Turning to the overall study: Template switching captured roughly one uniquely barcoded TCR beta cDNA molecule per two T cells in model experiments. The study analyzed two additional independent replicas of 1 million unique cDNA reads from the same blood draw for two donors, one aged 18 to 29 and one aged 80 or older. The donors were split into four age groups: young (average about 15 years), middle-aged (39), aged (more than 60) and long-lived (roughly 86). Age-related changes in TCR beta repertoire diversity were measured in the study by deep sequencing normalized with unique cDNA molecular identifiers.

V is pared back by 5 bases and J by 10 bases, with 12 bases lying between the germline termini. CDR1 and CDR2, looked up from the germline V gene, are MNHNS and SASEGT. Taken from cysteine to phenylalanine, the CDR3 has 13 residues. CDR3 DNA only is kept here, 39 bases in frame from base 1. Libraries came from 5' RACE. Reads for this sample came from an Illumina HiSeq 2500. A second roughly 6 to 11 cycle PCR used a sample-barcoded 5' primer and a J-beta primer mix. A unique molecular identifier was introduced onto each TCR beta cDNA molecule by a template-switch 5' adaptor carrying 12 random nucleotides. Each sample yielded at least 2.5 million CDR3-containing paired-end reads. First-strand cDNA was synthesized from all RNA with the Mint cDNA synthesis kit, primed by a TRBC-specific oligonucleotide. All cDNA was treated with uracil-DNA glycosylase and then went through a first 18-cycle PCR with the universal primers M1SS and BC2_uni_R. The published analysis was carried out like this. Each sample was normalized by randomly selecting 1 million high-quality reads, each carrying a distinct molecular identifier. Reads with shared molecular identifiers were discarded instead of being binned into consensus sequences. MiTCR, with a Q25 quality threshold and the strictest error-elimination algorithm, was used for CDR3 identification, clonotype clustering and error correction. Lower-bound total TCR beta diversity was estimated with a nonparametric unseen species model using Euler transformation. The public sequencing data were trimmed at Q25 with fastp and processed into clonotypes with MiXCR by TCRdb, which kept only in-frame beta chains. Each record represents a unique CDR3 protein, reported with the most common genes and DNA among its rows. TCRdb, not the authors, supplied the V and J calls. A total of about 560,000 distinct CDR3 sequences appear in this sample, around 27% of them only once. The ten largest clones take up about 3.3% of the sample.

Donors were 35 to 40 systemically healthy Caucasian individuals from Russia aged roughly 6 to 90 years. Around 10 milliliters of peripheral blood were drawn from each donor into EDTA-treated Vacutainer tubes. PBMCs were isolated by Ficoll-Paque density-gradient centrifugation, with at least 7 million obtained per sample. Total RNA was extracted from PBMCs with Trizol reagent, with at least 6 micrograms obtained per sample. For every donor, flow cytometry on a PBMC aliquot measured the percentage of naive CD45RAhigh/CD27high T cells. The paper as a whole reports these results and caveats: As age increased, observed TCR beta diversity per million T cells dropped in a roughly linear way, and a significant reduction was already evident by age 40. The CMV infection status of donors was not known, potentially confounding age-related changes in expanded clonotypes. Observed TCR beta diversity correlated strongly with the percentage of naive T cells measured by flow cytometry. Estimates of total diversity based on one million sequenced T cells were regarded as lower bounds and as underestimates. Conclusive comparison of naive and antigen-experienced compartments was prevented by the profiling of bulk unsorted PBMCs. Compared with the aged group, the long-lived group had more naive CD4+ T cells, fewer expanded clones and increased TCR diversity, a pattern suggesting age selection.

The same sample was also used in a study of T cells of mothers and their children. Per the second study: The donors were nine systemically healthy Caucasian individuals, made up of three mothers and their six children. cDNA synthesis consumed the entire amount of extracted RNA, loaded at 1.5 ug RNA in each 15 ul reaction. In the second PCR, the M1S primer introduced both the sample barcodes and 2-4 random nucleotides. More than 8 million TCR beta CDR3 reads were obtained from each mother, and roughly 3.1 million reads were obtained from each child. Thymic selection shapes the output of TCR recombination in a similar way in related and unrelated pairs, and inherited differences have a minor effect. Normalized repertoire overlap was always found to be slightly, but never significantly, higher in related mother-child pairs than in unrelated mother-child pairs. No persistent microchimeric T cell clones were found, with a detection sensitivity of around 100 clones per million clonotypes. Deep NGS was used in the study to compare the TCR beta repertoires of mothers and children and to look for features that separate related mother-child pairs from unrelated individuals. On average, the children were roughly 10 +/- 4 years old, while the mothers were about 38 +/- 4 years old. After adapter ligation with NEBNext reagents, the libraries were sequenced on Illumina HiSeq 2000 with 100+100 nt paired-end reads. To prevent cross-contamination, the mother and child libraries were prepared a month apart and were sequenced in separate runs. For each donor, between about 500,000 and 2,200,000 distinct TCR beta clonotypes were identified. Naive TCR beta clonotypes were estimated from low-frequency clonotypes matched to each donor's FACS-determined naive share, without sorting.

The chain employs TRBV6-1 and TRBJ1-6; tentative D gene TRBD1, with 6 bases matching. The clonotype comes from a boy between 2 and 10 years old in good health. Material: blood. The DNA is as follows: TGTGCCAGCAGTCAACAGGGTAAATCACCCCTCCACTTT. It translates to CASSQQGKSPLHF.